The rows below give T cell receptor beta chains drawn from one sample of a study of Ad26.COV2.S vaccination and SARS-CoV-2 variants. Generated by immunoSEQ multiplex PCR, the TCRdb table keeps only in-frame clones and is missing some. The sample shows hundreds of thousands of clones, 86% of them seen only once. The starting material was peripheral blood, obtained in a trial of Ad26.COV2.S vaccine versus placebo. The source of these receptors is a person between 18 and 65 years old who received the Ad26.COV2.S COVID-19 vaccine or a placebo. The CDR3 runs from the conserved cysteine through the conserved F or W. D genes are given only for firm matches. A clone size is listed for some rows: how often the clone was seen (once, few, many), or a class if it is expanded.

.	TRBD2	TRBV4-1	TRBJ2-2	TGCGCCAGCAGCCCCCCCACTAGCGGGATCACCGGGGAGCTGTTTTTT	CASSPPTSGITGELFF
.	.	TRBV12-3/TRBV12-4	TRBJ1-2	TGTGCCAGCAGTTTGGCTCCCGCCTATGGCTACACCTTC	CASSLAPAYGYTF
.	TRBD2	TRBV28	TRBJ2-3	TGTGCCAGCAGTTGGATTGCGGGAGAACTCGCAGATACGCAGTATTTT	CASSWIAGELADTQYF
.	.	TRBV6-2/TRBV6-3	TRBJ2-7	TGTGCCAGCAGTATTGCTTCCTCCTACGAGCAGTACTTC	CASSIASSYEQYF
few	.	TRBV5-1	TRBJ2-5	TGCGCCAGCAGCTTCGATCCGGGAAACAAGGAGACCCAGTACTTC	CASSFDPGNKETQYF
.	.	TRBV19	TRBJ2-1	TGTGCCAGTAGTATAGACACTAACAGTGAGCAGTTCTTC	CASSIDTNSEQFF
.	.	TRBV30	TRBJ1-6	TGTGCCTGGAGTGACCAGGATAATTCACCCCTCCACTTT	CAWSDQDNSPLHF
once	.	TRBV11-3	TRBJ2-7	TGTGCCAGGACGGTCTACGAGCAGTACTTC	CARTVYEQYF
.	TRBD1	TRBV6-6	TRBJ2-7	TGTGCCAGCAGTCCGGACAGGGAATACGCCTACGAGCAGTACTTC	CASSPDREYAYEQYF
.	.	TRBV7-8	TRBJ1-1	TGTGCCAGCAGCTTAGAGTTGCCCGGGAAAGCTTTCTTT	CASSLELPGKAFF
few	.	TRBV5-4	TRBJ1-1	TGTGCCAGCATTGTACCGAGGGCGGACACTGAAGCTTTCTTT	CASIVPRADTEAFF
.	.	TRBV7-9	TRBJ1-2	TGTGCCAGCAGCTCAGGGGAGAACTATGGCTACACCTTC	CASSSGENYGYTF
.	TRBD2	TRBV19	TRBJ2-7	TGTGCCAGTAGTATGGCTAGCGGGGCCTCCTACGAGCAGTACTTC	CASSMASGASYEQYF
few	TRBD2	TRBV10-3	TRBJ2-1	TGTGCCATCAGTGAGCCCCTAGCGGGGGGGAGCTCCTACAATGAGCAGTTCTTC	CAISEPLAGGSSYNEQFF
.	.	TRBV6-2/TRBV6-3	TRBJ1-1	TGTGCCAGCAGTTACTCGGGGATAGCCACTGAAGCTTTCTTT	CASSYSGIATEAFF
.	TRBD1	TRBV5-1	TRBJ2-7	TGCGCCAGCAGCTTGGACAGGGGTCCCTACGAGCAGTACTTC	CASSLDRGPYEQYF
.	TRBD1	TRBV7-9	TRBJ2-2	TGTGCCAGCAGCTTGAGGGGCGCACAGGGGGCAGGGGAGCTGTTTTTT	CASSLRGAQGAGELFF
few	.	TRBV19	TRBJ1-1	TGTGCCAGTAGTATCCTAATTACAGAAATCGGCACTGAAGCTTTCTTT	CASSILITEIGTEAFF
.	TRBD1	TRBV10-3	TRBJ2-1	TGTGCCATGACAGGGTCCCTCTACAATGAGCAGTTCTTC	CAMTGSLYNEQFF
.	TRBD2	TRBV24-1	TRBJ2-1	TGTGCCACCAGTGATTTGCCTAGCGGGGGTCTTAATGAGCAGTTCTTC	CATSDLPSGGLNEQFF
.	.	TRBV4-1	TRBJ1-1	TGCGCCAGCAACTCCCCGATCGGGCGTCTGACACAGAACACTGAAGCTTTCTTT	CASNSPIGRLTQNTEAFF
.	.	TRBV28	TRBJ2-5	TGTGCCAGCAGTTGGGATATAGCGGTCGTGAGAGAGACCCAGTACTTC	CASSWDIAVVRETQYF
.	TRBD2	TRBV11-2	TRBJ2-5	TGTGCCAGCAGGTCCGGGACTAAAAAGACCCAGTACTTC	CASRSGTKKTQYF
.	.	TRBV11-3	TRBJ2-3	TGTGCCAGCAGCCATGTCCCTTACACAGATACGCAGTATTTT	CASSHVPYTDTQYF
.	.	TRBV6-4	TRBJ2-1	TGTGCCAGCAGTGACAGGTCGGGAGTACCGTACAATGAGCAGTTCTTC	CASSDRSGVPYNEQFF
few	TRBD1	TRBV4-3	TRBJ1-1	TGCGCCAGCAGCCAAAAAGGGACAGGGGGAGAATACGGGAACACTGAAGCTTTCTTT	CASSQKGTGGEYGNTEAFF
.	TRBD1	TRBV5-1	TRBJ1-4	TGCGCCAGCAGCGAGCGACAGGGAGGGCAGGATGAAAAACTGTTTTTT	CASSERQGGQDEKLFF
once	.	TRBV6-5	TRBJ1-5	TGTGCCAGCAGTTACTCAGGACAACAGCCCCAGCATTTT	CASSYSGQQPQHF
.	.	TRBV6-4	TRBJ2-1	TGTGCCAGCAGCCCGGAGGAGGGATCCTACAATGAGCAGTTCTTC	CASSPEEGSYNEQFF
.	TRBD1	TRBV4-1	TRBJ2-7	TGCGCCAGCAGCCGACAGACAGGGGGTGATACCTTAATGGTCTCCTACGAGCAGTACTTC	CASSRQTGGDTLMVSYEQYF
.	.	TRBV4-1	TRBJ2-1	TGCGCCAGCAGCCAAGGGAGGGGGGAACGCTCCTACAATGAGCAGTTCTTC	CASSQGRGERSYNEQFF
.	.	TRBV5-5	TRBJ1-1	TGTGCCAGCAGCTTTGAGCGAGGGCAAAGTGCTTTCTTT	CASSFERGQSAFF
.	.	TRBV3-1/TRBV3-2	TRBJ1-4	TGTGCCAGCAGCCAAAGGAGGGCGGGGTTTAATGAAAAACTGTTTTTT	CASSQRRAGFNEKLFF
.	TRBD1	TRBV28	TRBJ1-2	TGTGCCAGCAGTCCAGGACAGGGGCCGTATGGCTACACCTTC	CASSPGQGPYGYTF
.	TRBD1	TRBV4-1	TRBJ1-1	TGCGCCAGCAGCCAAGTCCCCGGGACAGGGGACACTGAAGCTTTCTTT	CASSQVPGTGDTEAFF
.	.	TRBV5-4	TRBJ2-1	TGTGCCAGCAGCTCGCCTGAGGGTACTACGGGGCAGTTCTTC	CASSSPEGTTGQFF
.	TRBD1	TRBV5-6	TRBJ2-7	TGTGCCAGCAGCGGGGACGGGACAGAAGCCTTGGAGCAGTACTTC	CASSGDGTEALEQYF
.	TRBD1	TRBV28	TRBJ2-3	TGTGCCTCCAGCCCCGGGGGGACAGGGGGGGATACGCAGTATTTT	CASSPGGTGGDTQYF
.	TRBD1	TRBV19	TRBJ2-5	TGTGCCAGTAGTATTACAGGGGGCATCGGGGAGACCCAGTACTTC	CASSITGGIGETQYF
once	.	TRBV18	TRBJ1-1	TGTGCCAGCTCAGGCAGGTCGAGGGTGGACACTGAAGCTTTCTTT	CASSGRSRVDTEAFF
many	.	TRBV6-5	TRBJ1-2	TGTGCCAGCAGTTATGGGGTCTATGGCTACACCTTC	CASSYGVYGYTF
.	TRBD2	TRBV7-2	TRBJ2-7	TGTGCCAGCAGACCTCCCGGGGGGTACTACGAGCAGTACTTC	CASRPPGGYYEQYF
few	.	TRBV19	TRBJ2-7	TGTGCCAGTAGTACCCAGGCAGGGCCGGGCGAGCAGTACTTC	CASSTQAGPGEQYF
.	TRBD2	TRBV19	TRBJ2-5	TGTGCCAGTAGGTCGGGACTAGCGGGCCAAGAGACCCAGTACTTC	CASRSGLAGQETQYF
.	TRBD2	TRBV28	TRBJ2-2	TGTGCCAGCAGTTCCCGTAGCGGGAGAACTACCGGGGAGCTGTTTTTT	CASSSRSGRTTGELFF
.	TRBD1	TRBV7-8	TRBJ2-3	TGTGCCAGCAGCCCCCTAGGCAGGGGGTACACAGATACGCAGTATTTT	CASSPLGRGYTDTQYF
.	TRBD1	TRBV7-2	TRBJ2-7	TGTGCCAGCACCCGGACAGGGGGTGATTACGAGCAGTACTTC	CASTRTGGDYEQYF
.	.	TRBV7-7	TRBJ2-3	TGTGCTAGCAGCTTAGGACCGCGGGGCACAGATACGCAGTATTTT	CASSLGPRGTDTQYF
.	.	TRBV7-9	TRBJ1-2	TGTGCCAGCAGCTCCTGGGGACCGGTACTCCCCTATGGCTACACCTTC	CASSSWGPVLPYGYTF
.	TRBD1	TRBV6-6	TRBJ1-4	TGTGCCAGCCGGGGGACAGTTAATGAAAAACTGTTTTTT	CASRGTVNEKLFF
.	TRBD2	TRBV11-2	TRBJ2-5	TGTGCCAGCAGCTTAGTTGCTAGCGGGTTTCAAGAGACCCAGTACTTC	CASSLVASGFQETQYF
.	.	TRBV6-2/TRBV6-3	TRBJ1-2	TGTGCCAGCAGTAGACAAGTCTATGGCTACACCTTC	CASSRQVYGYTF
.	.	TRBV5-6	TRBJ2-7	TGTGCCAGCAGCTTGGGGTACGGGAGAAACTACGAGCAGTACTTC	CASSLGYGRNYEQYF
.	.	TRBV27	TRBJ1-2	TGTGCCAGCAGCCTCGACCGAAGCTATGGCTACACCTTC	CASSLDRSYGYTF
.	TRBD1	TRBV7-2	TRBJ2-7	TGTGCCAGCAGCTCGTACGGGACAGGGGCGTCCGAGCAGTACTTC	CASSSYGTGASEQYF
.	TRBD1	TRBV5-1	TRBJ1-2	TGCGCCAGCAGCTGGACAGGGAACTATGGCTACACCTTC	CASSWTGNYGYTF
.	TRBD1	TRBV7-2	TRBJ2-7	TGTGCCAGCAGCTTTGGGACAGGTGGAGACTACGAGCAGTACTTC	CASSFGTGGDYEQYF
once	.	TRBV5-5	TRBJ2-3	TGTGCCAGCACCTTCCCGGTCGCGGGATTCACAGATACGCAGTATTTT	CASTFPVAGFTDTQYF
.	.	TRBV4-2	TRBJ1-3	TGTGCCAGCAGCCAAGAAACAGGCGGAAACACCATATATTTT	CASSQETGGNTIYF
.	TRBD2	TRBV7-2	TRBJ2-7	TGTGCCAGCAGCTGGGGGGGTTCCTCCTACGAGCAGTACTTC	CASSWGGSSYEQYF